The 18 T cell receptor beta chains presented below share a single source sample, sequenced in a study of blood T cell repertoires in COVID-19. Sequencing used immunoSEQ multiplex PCR; TCRdb keeps in-frame clones, though not all of them. The sample has around 450,000 clones; less than 95% are singletons. Sequences were obtained from PBMCs or T cells enriched from blood (not recorded which). Receptor source: a man aged 18 to 29 who had recovered from COVID-19.

The CDR3 sequence: CASSYTVNTGELFF. The DNA for the CDR3 is TGCGCCAGCAGCTATACGGTGAACACCGGGGAGCTGTTTTTT. This chain connects TRBV5-1 to TRBJ2-2, with D hard to call. CDR1 and CDR2 from the germline V gene are SGHRS and YFSETQ. The CDR3 loop spans 14 amino acids. Trimming stripped 3 bases from V and 1 base from J, with 7 bases between.

This chain uses TRBV30 with TRBJ1-3; 7 bases match TRBD1. Germline V gene lookup returns CDR1 GTSNPN and CDR2 SVGIG (reference sequence). The CDR3 sequence is 14 residues long. J lost 3 bases, V lost 2 bases, and 4 bases had no gene match. The CDR3, as DNA: TGTGCCTGGAGTCGTACAGGGGTTGGAAACACCATATATTTT. This encodes CAWSRTGVGNTIYF.

This clone was detected only a few times. CDR3 sequence (DNA): TGTGCCAGCAGCGCGGGACAGAACTCTGGAAACACCATATATTTT. Amino acid sequence: CASSAGQNSGNTIYF. This chain uses TRBV5-4 with TRBJ1-3; 7 bases agree with TRBD1. Germline V gene sequence: CDR1 SGHNT, CDR2 YYREEE (reference sequence). J gave up 0 bases and V 4 bases, and 4 bases lay outside the gene matches. The CDR3 totals 15 residues.

The chain has TRBV11-2 and TRBJ2-1, with 9 bases aligning to TRBD2. The length of the CDR3 is 18 residues. Germline V gene lookup returns CDR1 SGHAT and CDR2 FQNNGV. V was clipped by 5 bases and J by 7 bases; unmatched bases: 18. Here the CDR3 DNA reads TGTGCCAGCAGCCCGCTGCTCTTAGCGGGAGTAACCAAAAATGAGCAGTTCTTC. Translation gives CASSPLLLAGVTKNEQFF.

This chain joins TRBV5-5 and TRBJ1-5; 7 bases match TRBD1. From germline, CDR1 is SGHKS and CDR2 YYEKEE (reference sequence). CDR3 length: 15 residues. Trimming cost V 0 bases and J 4 bases; bases outside gene matches: 4. CDR3 in DNA: TGTGCCAGCAGCTTGGCCGGGACAGCAAATCAGCCCCAGCATTTT. It encodes CASSLAGTANQPQHF. Filled out from reference TRBV5-5 and TRBJ1-5, the complete variable domain reads DAGVTQSPTHLIKTRGQQVTLRCSPISGHKSVSWYQQVLGQGPQFIFQYYEKEERGRGNFPDRFSARQFPNYSSELNVNALLLGDSALYLCASSLAGTANQPQHFGDGTRLSIL.

The chain employs TRBV5-1 and TRBJ1-6; no clear D gene. From germline, CDR1 is SGHRS and CDR2 YFSETQ. The V end was cut by 4 bases, the J end by 4 bases, with 15 bases between. The CDR3 spans 16 residues. The CDR3 nucleotides are TGCGCCAGCAGCCAAGGGCTTTCGGGGTATAATTCACCCCTCCACTTT. Protein: CASSQGLSGYNSPLHF. Drawing the rest from reference TRBV5-1 and TRBJ1-6, the complete variable domain is KAGVTQTPRYLIKTRGQQVTLSCSPISGHRSVSWYQQTPGQGLQFLFEYFSETQRNKGNFPGRFSGRQFSNSRSEMNVSTLELGDSALYLCASSQGLSGYNSPLHFGNGTRLTVT.

The V gene is TRBV6-5, the J gene TRBJ1-5; D unclear. Germline loops: CDR1 MNHEY, CDR2 SVGAGI. The V end was cut by 7 bases, the J end by 4 bases, with 14 bases between. The length of the CDR3 is 14 residues. This chain's CDR3 is CASKTNGLNQPQHF. DNA of the CDR3: TGTGCCAGCAAAACGAATGGCCTTAATCAGCCCCAGCATTTT.

CDR3 protein: CASSSGQFVAGNTIYF. The DNA for the CDR3 is TGTGCCAGCAGCTCCGGACAGTTTGTCGCTGGAAACACCATATATTTT. The chain couples TRBV5-5 to TRBJ1-3; D may be TRBD1 (6 bases). Trimming cost V 3 bases and J 2 bases, with 15 bases left between them. There are 16 residues in the CDR3. CDR1 and CDR2 from the germline V gene are SGHKS and YYEKEE (reference sequence).

The V call is TRBV11-3, the J call TRBJ2-7; D possibly corresponds to TRBD2 (6 bases). The germline V gene has CDR1 SGHNT and CDR2 YENEEA. Trimming took off 3 bases at V and 2 bases at J, with 11 bases between the two ends. The CDR3 contains 14 residues. The CDR3 DNA reads TGTGCCAGCAGCTTCGGCGGGAATACCTACGAGCAGTACTTC. It encodes CASSFGGNTYEQYF. Drawing the rest from reference TRBV11-3 and TRBJ2-7, the complete variable domain is EAGVVQSPRYKIIEKKQPVAFWCNPISGHNTLYWYLQNLGQGPELLIRYENEEAVDDSQLPKDRFSAERLKGVDSTLKIQPAELGDSAVYLCASSFGGNTYEQYFGPGTRLTVT.

This clone was observed once. This sequence joins TRBV28 and TRBJ1-1; 8 bases are a match to TRBD1. The CDR3 length is 15 residues. V lost 7 bases to trimming and J lost 6 bases; unmatched junction nucleotides: 13. The germline gives CDR1 MDHEN, CDR2 SYDVKM. CDR3 nucleotides: TGTGCCAGCATTACCCCGTCAGGGGGCCTCCCTGAAGCTTTCTTT. It codes for CASITPSGGLPEAFF.

The chain combines TRBV28 with TRBJ2-7; a weak D match, TRBD1 (5 bases). This CDR3 is 16 amino acids long. Germline CDR1 reads MDHEN; CDR2 reads SYDVKM. The V end was cut by 5 bases, the J end by 3 bases, with 20 bases between. DNA of the CDR3: TGTGCCAGCAGTGCTGGACATCCTCTACTCCTCTACGAGCAGTACTTC. This sequence encodes CASSAGHPLLLYEQYF.

This chain joins TRBV5-4 and TRBJ2-7; 9 bases line up with TRBD1. The junction had 6 bases not matched to a gene; V was cut back by 3 bases and J by 5 bases. The CDR3 covers 14 residues. Germline CDR1 SGHNT, CDR2 YYREEE (reference sequence). CDR3 in amino acids: CASSSGTGSDEQYF. Here the CDR3 DNA reads TGTGCCAGCAGCTCTGGGACAGGGAGCGACGAGCAGTACTTC.

V usage is TRBV11-2 and J usage is TRBJ1-3; no clear D gene. V was clipped by 4 bases and J by 2 bases, with 12 bases between them. Germline CDR1 reads SGHAT; CDR2 reads FQNNGV. The CDR3 contains 15 residues. CDR3 in DNA: TGTGCCAGCAGCTCTTCCCAGGTAGCTGGAAACACCATATATTTT. Amino acids: CASSSSQVAGNTIYF.

This clone was observed a handful of times. V gene TRBV6-5 combines with J gene TRBJ1-6, with 8 bases identical to TRBD1. The ends lost 5 bases at V and 8 bases at J; junction bases unmatched: 5. The CDR3 contains 14 residues. Per the germline V gene, CDR1 is MNHEY and CDR2 is SVGAGI. This CDR3 is CASSTTGVDSPLHF. The CDR3 DNA reads as TGTGCCAGCAGTACGACAGGGGTTGATTCACCCCTCCACTTT.

This sequence joins TRBV21-1 and TRBJ1-1. TRBV21-1 corresponds to a pseudogene. The CDR3 extends over 15 amino acids. The CDR3 region is CASSSRRGWNTEAFF. For the CDR3, the DNA is TGTGCCAGCAGCTCGAGGAGGGGCTGGAACACTGAAGCTTTCTTT.

This rearrangement joins TRBV5-1 to TRBJ2-1; 10 bases fit TRBD2. With 1 base clipped from V and 2 bases from J, the junction kept 12 bases outside the gene matches. CDR3 length: 19 residues. From germline, CDR1 is SGHRS and CDR2 YFSETQ. The CDR3 protein is CASSLPAGGPPMPYNEQFF. DNA of the CDR3: TGCGCCAGCAGCTTGCCAGCGGGGGGGCCCCCAATGCCCTACAATGAGCAGTTCTTC.

CDR3 region: CASSELGAAGYTF. CDR3 nucleotides: TGTGCCAGCAGTGAACTGGGGGCTGCGGGCTACACCTTC. The chain combines TRBV25-1 with TRBJ1-2, with D tentatively TRBD1 (6 bases). The V gene's germline CDR1 is MGHDK and CDR2 SYGVNS. The CDR3 contains 13 residues. Between the trimmed V and J ends, which lost 2 bases and 8 bases, there was a span of 12 bases.

The V gene is TRBV29-1, the J gene TRBJ1-2; a weak D match, TRBD1 (5 bases). CDR3 length: 12 amino acids. V was cut by 4 bases and J by 7 bases, with 13 bases left in between. Germline CDR1 SQVTM, CDR2 ANQGSEA. CDR3: CSVGQGTSGYTF. The DNA for the CDR3 is TGCAGCGTTGGGCAGGGTACGAGTGGCTACACCTTC. Complete variable domain (other parts from reference TRBV29-1 and TRBJ1-2): SAVISQKPSRDICQRGTSLTIQCQVDSQVTMMFWYRQQPGQSLTLIATANQGSEATYESGFVIDKFPISRPNLTFSTLTVSNMSPEDSSIYLCSVGQGTSGYTFGSGTRLTVV.